One and the same sample provided the 13 T cell receptor beta chains below, sequenced in a study of blood T cell repertoires in COVID-19. Repertoires were generated with immunoSEQ multiplex PCR, while TCRdb's copy carries only in-frame clones and drops some. Of about 83,000 clones listed, about 70% are singletons. Sample: peripheral blood. The receptors come from a woman older than 75 with active or convalescent COVID-19.

The V and J genes are TRBV6-6 and TRBJ2-7; 8 bases fit TRBD2. The CDR3 is 14 amino acids. V lost 2 bases, J lost 5 bases, and 5 bases stayed unmatched. Germline values: CDR1 MNHNY, CDR2 SVGAGI (reference sequence). In DNA, the CDR3 is TGTGCCAGCAGTTACGAGACTAGCGCTAACGAGCAGTACTTC. It translates to CASSYETSANEQYF.

The rearrangement uses TRBV5-4 and TRBJ1-4; D remains ambiguous. The CDR3 extends over 15 amino acids. V shed 0 bases and J shed 0 bases, with 6 bases lying between them. Germline V gene lookup returns CDR1 SGHNT and CDR2 YYREEE (reference sequence). The CDR3 DNA reads as TGTGCCAGCAGCTTGGATGCGACAACTAATGAAAAACTGTTTTTT. As protein: CASSLDATTNEKLFF.

The rearrangement links TRBV7-8 to TRBJ2-3; 10 nucleotides line up with TRBD1. The V segment lost 3 bases and the J segment 5 bases; nucleotides outside the gene matches: 11. Germline CDR1 and CDR2: SGHVS and FQNEAQ. CDR3 length: 17 residues. The CDR3 loop is CASSFLPGTGEGDTQYF. DNA for the CDR3: TGTGCCAGCAGCTTTCTTCCAGGGACAGGGGAGGGAGATACGCAGTATTTT.

This clone was recorded only once. This chain joins TRBV3-1 (or the pseudogene TRBV3-2) and TRBJ2-2, with D unclear. The CDR3 totals 13 residues. Germline CDR1 LGHDT, CDR2 YNNKEL (reference sequence). V shed 0 bases and J shed 6 bases, with 5 bases lying between them. The CDR3 loop reads CASSQDIAGELFF. The DNA of the CDR3 is TGTGCCAGCAGCCAAGATATCGCCGGGGAGCTGTTTTTT.

The V and J genes are TRBV5-1 and TRBJ2-1, with 7 bases that match TRBD1. V trimming: 3 bases; J trimming: 5 bases; junction bases outside the gene matches: 11. CDR3 length: 16 residues. Germline CDR1 and CDR2: SGHRS and YFSETQ. CDR3: CASSSDSGGINNEQFF. In nucleotides, the CDR3 is TGCGCCAGCAGCTCCGACTCAGGGGGTATCAACAATGAGCAGTTCTTC.

Note on this clone: The junction departs from the called germline gene at one end, perhaps through a read error. V gene TRBV6-2 or TRBV6-3 combines with J gene TRBJ2-7, with TRBD2 as a possible D gene (7 bases). The CDR3 consists of 13 residues. Germline loops: CDR1 MNHEY, CDR2 SVGEGT. CDR3 in amino acids: CASSFAGARAVPF. CDR3 sequence (DNA): TGTGCCAGCAGTTTCGCGGGGGCGCGAGCAGTACCATTC.

This clone showed up just once. The gene calls are TRBV2 and TRBJ1-1; 7 positions agree with TRBD1. The CDR3 spans 13 residues. After removal of 6 bases from V and 7 bases from J, the junction contained 8 bases not matched to a gene. Germline V gene sequence: CDR1 SNHLY, CDR2 FYNNEI. The CDR3, as DNA: TGTGCCAGCAGGTCCGGACAGGATCTTGAAGCTTTCTTT. Translated, it gives CASRSGQDLEAFF. The full variable domain, with the rest looked up from reference TRBV2 and TRBJ1-1, is EPEVTQTPSHQVTQMGQEVILRCVPISNHLYFYWYRQILGQKVEFLVSFYNNEISEKSEIFDDQFSVERPDGSNFTLKIRSTKLEDSAMYFCASRSGQDLEAFFGQGTRLTVV.

This chain connects TRBV2 to TRBJ1-5; D remains unclear. The germline gives CDR1 SNHLY, CDR2 FYNNEI. The CDR3 runs 14 residues. The V and J ends lost 8 bases and 0 bases respectively, with 11 bases between them. In DNA, the CDR3 is TGTGCCAGCCGGTGGCAGGCTAGCAATCAGCCCCAGCATTTT. Translating gives CASRWQASNQPQHF.

CDR3 protein: CASRGDRSSYEQYF. The CDR3 DNA is TGTGCCAGCAGAGGGGACAGAAGCTCCTACGAGCAGTACTTC. The chain uses TRBV28 and TRBJ2-7; 7 nucleotides match TRBD1. The junction had 5 bases not matched to a gene; V was cut back by 6 bases and J by 0 bases. The CDR3 length is 14 residues. CDR1 is MDHEN, CDR2 SYDVKM, per germline.

This clone has more than one count but fewer than ten. CDR3 DNA: TGTGCCAGCAGCTCGACCACAGGGTCACCCGAGCAGTACTTC. It yields the protein CASSSTTGSPEQYF. V gene TRBV7-9 combines with J gene TRBJ2-7; perhaps TRBD1 as D (6 bases). The CDR3 has 14 amino acids. The germline V gene has CDR1 SEHNR and CDR2 FQNEAQ (reference sequence). The V gene lost 4 bases and the J gene lost 6 bases, with 16 bases spanning the gap.

The chain links TRBV15 to TRBJ2-7; 7 bases are shared with TRBD1. Germline V CDR1 and CDR2: LNHNV, YYDKDF (reference sequence). This CDR3 has 14 amino acids. With V trimmed by 0 bases and J by 2 bases, 1 base remained unmatched. DNA for the CDR3: TGTGCCACCAGCAGAGATAGGGGGCCCTACGAGCAGTACTTC. Its protein is CATSRDRGPYEQYF.

The genes are TRBV5-4 and TRBJ2-3; maybe TRBD2 (5 bases). V was trimmed by 0 bases and J by 4 bases, leaving 6 bases between them. This CDR3 has 13 residues. Germline V CDR1 and CDR2: SGHNT, YYREEE (reference sequence). The CDR3 region has the DNA TGTGCCAGCAGCTTGGCTAGCTCAGATACGCAGTATTTT. This translates into CASSLASSDTQYF.

With regard to this clone: Other DNA sequences from this sample encode an identical CDR3 as well. The rearrangement joins TRBV2 to TRBJ1-2; D not resolved. Germline V gene lookup returns CDR1 SNHLY and CDR2 FYNNEI. This CDR3 comprises 13 residues. V lost 11 bases to trimming and J lost 5 bases, with 18 bases between them. CDR3 amino acids: CAGHEGPPYGYTF. CDR3 sequence (DNA): TGTGCCGGCCATGAGGGTCCCCCTTATGGCTACACCTTC. The variable domain in full, completed from reference TRBV2 and TRBJ1-2, reads EPEVTQTPSHQVTQMGQEVILRCVPISNHLYFYWYRQILGQKVEFLVSFYNNEISEKSEIFDDQFSVERPDGSNFTLKIRSTKLEDSAMYFCAGHEGPPYGYTFGSGTRLTVV.